This TCR beta chain was captured in a study of T-cell reconstitution after alpha-beta-depleted transplantation in children. This clonotype occurred a few times. During its preparation, the TCRbeta library received unique molecular identifiers. TCRdb used MiXCR to reprocess the PCR reads, holding one entry per CDR3 protein. The sample lists some 490,000 distinct CDR3 sequences, around 13% seen once, with roughly 5.4% in the top ten. This CDR3 region has 12 residues. V dropped 2 bases and J dropped 4 bases, with 6 bases sitting between them. Germline CDR1 reads ENHRY; CDR2 reads SYGVKD. This rearrangement joins TRBV10-3 to TRBJ2-7, with D possibly being TRBD1 (5 bases). Sequencing used PBMCs from the stem cell graft donor, obtained from the stem cell graft. The sequence was collected from a human donor who donated a stem cell graft to a child with combined immunodeficiency. The CDR3, as DNA: TGTGCCATCAGTGAGACAGGATACGAGCAGTACTTC. Its translation is CAISETGYEQYF.